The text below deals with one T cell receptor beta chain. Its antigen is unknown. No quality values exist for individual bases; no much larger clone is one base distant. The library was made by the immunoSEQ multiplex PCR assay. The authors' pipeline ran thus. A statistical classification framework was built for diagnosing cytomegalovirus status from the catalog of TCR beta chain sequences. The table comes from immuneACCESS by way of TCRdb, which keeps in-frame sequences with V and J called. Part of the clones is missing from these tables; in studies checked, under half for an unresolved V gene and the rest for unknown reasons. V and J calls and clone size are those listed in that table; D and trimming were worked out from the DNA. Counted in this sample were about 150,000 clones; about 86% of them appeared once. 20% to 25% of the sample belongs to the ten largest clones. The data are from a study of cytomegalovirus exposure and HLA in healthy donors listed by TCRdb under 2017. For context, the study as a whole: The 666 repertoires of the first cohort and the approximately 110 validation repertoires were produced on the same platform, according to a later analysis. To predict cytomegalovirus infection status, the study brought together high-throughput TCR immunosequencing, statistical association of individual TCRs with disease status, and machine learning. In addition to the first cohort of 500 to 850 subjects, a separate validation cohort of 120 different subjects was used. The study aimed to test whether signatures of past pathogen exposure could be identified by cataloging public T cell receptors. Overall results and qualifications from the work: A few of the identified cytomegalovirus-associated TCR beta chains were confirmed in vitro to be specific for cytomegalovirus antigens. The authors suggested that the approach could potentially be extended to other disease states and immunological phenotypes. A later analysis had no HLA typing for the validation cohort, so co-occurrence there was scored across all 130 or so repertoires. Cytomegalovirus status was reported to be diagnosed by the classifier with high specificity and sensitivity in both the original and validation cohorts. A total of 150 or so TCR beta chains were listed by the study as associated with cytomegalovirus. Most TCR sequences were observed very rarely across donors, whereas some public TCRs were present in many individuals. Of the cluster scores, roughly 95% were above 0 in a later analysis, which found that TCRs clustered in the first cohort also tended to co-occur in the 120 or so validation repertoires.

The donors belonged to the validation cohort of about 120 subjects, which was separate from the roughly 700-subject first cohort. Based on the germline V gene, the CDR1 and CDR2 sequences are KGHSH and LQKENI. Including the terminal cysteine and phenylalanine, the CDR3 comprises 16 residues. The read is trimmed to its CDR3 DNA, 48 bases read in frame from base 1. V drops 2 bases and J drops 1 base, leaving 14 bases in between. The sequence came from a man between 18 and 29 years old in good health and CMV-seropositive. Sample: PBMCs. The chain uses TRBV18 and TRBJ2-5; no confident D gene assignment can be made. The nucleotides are TGTGCCAGCTCACCAGGGCGAACCCGTGGCCAAGAGACCCAGTACTTC. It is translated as CASSPGRTRGQETQYF.